This T cell receptor (beta chain) was sequenced during a study of blood T cell repertoires in COVID-19. There are 17 residues in the CDR3. V trimming: 3 bases; J trimming: 2 bases; junction bases outside the gene matches: 11. The germline gives CDR1 MNHEY, CDR2 SMNVEV (reference sequence). Libraries were prepared by immunoSEQ multiplex PCR; TCRdb keeps only in-frame clonotypes and omits some of them. The sample lists a few hundred thousand clones, 70% to 90% occurring once. This clonotype was sampled from a woman younger than 45 who had recovered from COVID-19. The sequenced material came from peripheral blood. The rearrangement joins TRBV27 to TRBJ2-7; 9 nucleotides line up with TRBD1. CDR3 nucleotide sequence: TGTGCCAGCAGTTTCCGGGCGGACAGGGGTTTTGCCTACGAGCAGTACTTC. Translated: CASSFRADRGFAYEQYF.